This is a list of T cell receptor beta chains from one sample in a study of cytomegalovirus exposure and HLA in healthy donors. The data were produced by immunoSEQ multiplex PCR, yet TCRdb's version contains in-frame clones alone and is incomplete. The sample consists of about 43,000 clones, 65% to 85% of them appearing once. Sequenced: PBMCs. These TCRs come from a middle-aged man in good health and CMV-seronegative. Both conserved end residues are part of each CDR3. A D gene is named only where the DNA matches it firmly. Expanded clones are given a class, and other clones once, few, many or no size at all.

TRBV4-2	TRBJ2-1	-	-	CASSQAAGVGSYNEQFF	TGTGCCAGCAGCCAAGCAGCAGGGGTAGGGTCCTACAATGAGCAGTTCTTC
TRBV6-1	TRBJ2-7	TRBD2	once	CASSETSGSSYEQYF	TGTGCCAGCAGTGAAACCAGCGGGAGTTCGTACGAGCAGTACTTC
TRBV6-4	TRBJ1-5	-	-	CASSDSIPGGNQPQHF	TGTGCCAGCAGTGACTCGATCCCGGGAGGCAATCAGCCCCAGCATTTT
TRBV7-2	TRBJ2-2	TRBD2	once	CASSFFARLAGGGTGELFF	TGTGCCAGCAGCTTTTTCGCCCGACTAGCGGGGGGAGGGACCGGGGAGCTGTTTTTT
TRBV7-9	TRBJ2-7	TRBD2	-	CSSSLAVTGGFPIQYF	TGTTCCAGCAGCTTAGCGGTCACGGGAGGATTCCCCATCCAGTACTTC
TRBV7-3	TRBJ1-1	-	few	CASSLGGGGLGEAFF	TGTGCCAGCAGCTTAGGGGGCGGGGGGTTGGGTGAAGCTTTCTTT
TRBV9	TRBJ2-3	TRBD2	-	CASSVRGRGPDTQYF	TGTGCCAGCAGCGTAAGAGGGAGGGGCCCAGATACGCAGTATTTT
TRBV4-1	TRBJ1-1	TRBD1	-	CASSLGQGMNTEAFF	TGCGCCAGCAGCCTAGGACAGGGTATGAACACTGAAGCTTTCTTT
TRBV11-2	TRBJ2-6	-	-	CASSPISGANVLTF	TGTGCCAGCAGCCCAATCTCTGGGGCCAACGTCCTGACTTTC
TRBV7-9	TRBJ2-7	-	few	CSSSLFPAARDEQYF	TGTTCCAGCAGCCTATTCCCGGCGGCGCGGGACGAGCAGTACTTC
TRBV2	TRBJ1-1	-	-	CASTGRARDTEAFF	TGTGCCAGCACCGGGCGGGCGAGGGACACTGAAGCTTTCTTT
TRBV25-1	TRBJ1-2	TRBD1	-	CASSEPRNDRVDYGYTF	TGTGCCAGCAGTGAACCGCGCAATGACAGGGTGGACTATGGCTACACCTTC
TRBV2	TRBJ2-7	TRBD2	-	CASSEMGGRAHEQYF	TGTGCCAGCAGTGAGATGGGCGGGAGGGCCCACGAGCAGTACTTC
TRBV27	TRBJ2-1	-	-	CATSRRAGSVGGNEQFF	TGTGCCACTAGTAGGAGGGCAGGCTCGGTGGGGGGCAATGAGCAGTTCTTC